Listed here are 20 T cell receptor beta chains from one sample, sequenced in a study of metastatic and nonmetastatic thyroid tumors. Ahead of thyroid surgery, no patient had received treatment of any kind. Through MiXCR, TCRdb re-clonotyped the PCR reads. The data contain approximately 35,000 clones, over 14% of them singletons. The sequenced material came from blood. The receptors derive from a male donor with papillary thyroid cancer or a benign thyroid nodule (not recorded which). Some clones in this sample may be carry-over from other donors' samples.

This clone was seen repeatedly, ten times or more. CDR3 in DNA: TGTGCCAGCAGCTTGGTGGTCCTAGCGGGGGCCTCCTACGAGCAGTACTTC. This codes for CASSLVVLAGASYEQYF. The chain links TRBV5-6 to TRBJ2-7; the match to TRBD2 covers 10 bases. The CDR3 consists of 17 residues. The V segment lost 0 bases and the J segment 0 bases; nucleotides outside the gene matches: 6. Germline CDR1 SGHDT, CDR2 YYEEEE.

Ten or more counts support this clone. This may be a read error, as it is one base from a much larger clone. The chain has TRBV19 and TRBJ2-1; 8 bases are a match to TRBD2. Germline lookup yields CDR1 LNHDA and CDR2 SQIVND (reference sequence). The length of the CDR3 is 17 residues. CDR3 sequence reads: CASSIDPTSAYYNEQLF. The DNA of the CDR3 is TGTGCCAGTAGTATAGACCCGACTAGCGCCTACTACAATGAGCAGCTCTTC.

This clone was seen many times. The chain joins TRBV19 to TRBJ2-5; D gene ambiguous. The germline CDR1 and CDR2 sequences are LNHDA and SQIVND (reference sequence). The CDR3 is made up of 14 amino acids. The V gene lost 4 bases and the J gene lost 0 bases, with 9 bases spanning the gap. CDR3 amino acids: CASSNVQNQETQYF. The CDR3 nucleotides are TGTGCCAGTAGTAACGTACAGAACCAAGAGACCCAGTACTTC.

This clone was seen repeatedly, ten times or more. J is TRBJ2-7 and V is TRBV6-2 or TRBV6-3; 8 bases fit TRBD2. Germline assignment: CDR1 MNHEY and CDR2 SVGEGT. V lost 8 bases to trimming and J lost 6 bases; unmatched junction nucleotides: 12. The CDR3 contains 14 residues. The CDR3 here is CASSFHSGSFEQYF. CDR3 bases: TGTGCCAGCTCCTTCCACAGCGGGAGCTTCGAGCAGTACTTC.

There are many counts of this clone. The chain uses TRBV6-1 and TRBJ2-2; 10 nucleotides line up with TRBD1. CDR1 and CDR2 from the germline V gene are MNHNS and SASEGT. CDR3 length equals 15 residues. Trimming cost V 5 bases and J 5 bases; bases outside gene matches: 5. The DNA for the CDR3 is TGTGCCAGCAGTTTGACAGGGGGCTGGACCGGGGAGCTGTTTTTT. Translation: CASSLTGGWTGELFF.

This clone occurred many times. The CDR3 loop is CASSTHDGSVSQYF. The CDR3 region has the DNA TGTGCCAGCAGTACCCATGACGGATCGGTTTCCCAGTACTTC. The rearrangement joins TRBV6-1 to TRBJ2-5; the D is unclear. Between the trimmed V and J ends, which lost 5 bases and 9 bases, there was a span of 19 bases. This CDR3 region has 14 residues. The germline V gene encodes CDR1 MNHNS and CDR2 SASEGT.

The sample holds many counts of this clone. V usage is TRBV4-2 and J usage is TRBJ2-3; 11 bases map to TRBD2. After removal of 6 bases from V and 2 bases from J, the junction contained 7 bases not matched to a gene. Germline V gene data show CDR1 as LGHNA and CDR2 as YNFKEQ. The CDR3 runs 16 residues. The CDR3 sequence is CASRMGTSGFTDTQYF. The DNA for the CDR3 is TGTGCCAGCAGAATGGGGACTAGCGGCTTCACAGATACGCAGTATTTT.

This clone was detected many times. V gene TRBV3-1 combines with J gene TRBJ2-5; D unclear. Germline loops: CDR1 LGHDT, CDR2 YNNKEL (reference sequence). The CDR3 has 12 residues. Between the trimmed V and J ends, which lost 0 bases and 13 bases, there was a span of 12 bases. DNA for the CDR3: TGTGCCAGCAGCCAAGAAAGCCGAGTTCGGTACTTC. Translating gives CASSQESRVRYF.

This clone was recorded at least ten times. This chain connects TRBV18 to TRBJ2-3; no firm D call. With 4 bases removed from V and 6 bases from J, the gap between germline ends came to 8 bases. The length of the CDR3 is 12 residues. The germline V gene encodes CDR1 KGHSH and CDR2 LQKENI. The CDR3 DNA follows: TGTGCCAGCTCACTTAAGAGTGATACGCAGTATTTT. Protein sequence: CASSLKSDTQYF.

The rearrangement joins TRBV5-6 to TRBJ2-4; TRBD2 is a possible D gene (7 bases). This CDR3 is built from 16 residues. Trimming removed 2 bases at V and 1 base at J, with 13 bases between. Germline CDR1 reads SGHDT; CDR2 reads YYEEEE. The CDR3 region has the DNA TGTGCCAGCAGCTTCCGGGGGGCGAAGGCCAAAAACATTCAGTACTTC. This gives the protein CASSFRGAKAKNIQYF.

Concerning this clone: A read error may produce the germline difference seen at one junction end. The CDR3 reads CASRVGGSLNEQFF. The CDR3 region has the DNA TGTGCCAGCAGAGTAGGGGGAAGCTTGAATGAGCAGTTCTTC. The chain recombines TRBV9 with TRBJ2-1; D is possibly TRBD1 (6 bases). Germline V lookup: CDR1 SGDLS, CDR2 YYNGEE. The CDR3 runs 14 residues.

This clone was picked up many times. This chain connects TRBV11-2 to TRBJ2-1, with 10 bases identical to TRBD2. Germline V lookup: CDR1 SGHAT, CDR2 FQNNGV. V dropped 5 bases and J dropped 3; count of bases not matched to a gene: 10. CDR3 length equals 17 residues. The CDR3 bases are TGTGCCAGCAGCCCCGGACTAGCGGTACGGAACTACAATGAGCAGTTCTTC. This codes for CASSPGLAVRNYNEQFF.

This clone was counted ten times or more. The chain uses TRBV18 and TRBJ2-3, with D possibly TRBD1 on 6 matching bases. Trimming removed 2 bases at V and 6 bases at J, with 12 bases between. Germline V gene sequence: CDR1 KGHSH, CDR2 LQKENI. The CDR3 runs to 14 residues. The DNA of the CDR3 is TGTGCCAGCTCACCAGCAGGGGCGCGTGATACGCAGTATTTT. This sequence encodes CASSPAGARDTQYF.

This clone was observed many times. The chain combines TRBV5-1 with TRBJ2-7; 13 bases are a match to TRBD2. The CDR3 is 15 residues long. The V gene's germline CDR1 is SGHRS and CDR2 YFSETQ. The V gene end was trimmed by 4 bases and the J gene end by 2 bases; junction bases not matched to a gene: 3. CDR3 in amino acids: CASSGTSGRAYEQYF. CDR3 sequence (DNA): TGCGCCAGCAGCGGAACTAGCGGGAGGGCCTACGAGCAGTACTTC.

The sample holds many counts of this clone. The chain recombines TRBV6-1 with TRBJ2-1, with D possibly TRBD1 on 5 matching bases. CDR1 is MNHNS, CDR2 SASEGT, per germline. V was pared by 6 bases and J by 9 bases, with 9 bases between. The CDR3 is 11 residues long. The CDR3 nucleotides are TGTGCCAGCAGCCAGGGTACTGAGCAGTTCTTC. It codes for CASSQGTEQFF.

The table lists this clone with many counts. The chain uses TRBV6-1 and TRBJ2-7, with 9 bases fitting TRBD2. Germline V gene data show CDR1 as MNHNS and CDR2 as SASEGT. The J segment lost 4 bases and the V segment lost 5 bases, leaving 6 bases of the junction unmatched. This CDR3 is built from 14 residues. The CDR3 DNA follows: TGTGCCAGCAGTTGGCTAGCGGGAACGTACGAGCAGTACTTC. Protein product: CASSWLAGTYEQYF.

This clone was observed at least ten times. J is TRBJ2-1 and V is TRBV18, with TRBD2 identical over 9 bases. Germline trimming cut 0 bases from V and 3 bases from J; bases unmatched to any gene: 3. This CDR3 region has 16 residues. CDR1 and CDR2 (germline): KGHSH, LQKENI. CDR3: CASSPPAGGGYNEQFF. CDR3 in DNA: TGTGCCAGCTCACCACCGGCGGGAGGGGGCTACAATGAGCAGTTCTTC.

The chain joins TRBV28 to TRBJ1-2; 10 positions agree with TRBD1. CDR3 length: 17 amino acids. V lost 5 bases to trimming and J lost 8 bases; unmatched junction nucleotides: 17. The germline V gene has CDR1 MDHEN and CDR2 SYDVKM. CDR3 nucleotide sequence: TGTGCCAGCAGTCCCAGTGGCCCGGGACAGGGGTCGCACGGCTACACCTTC. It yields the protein CASSPSGPGQGSHGYTF.

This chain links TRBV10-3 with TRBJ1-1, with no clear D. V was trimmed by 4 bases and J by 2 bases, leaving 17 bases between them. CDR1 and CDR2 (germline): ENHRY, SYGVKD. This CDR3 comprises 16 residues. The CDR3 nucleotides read TGTGCCATCAGTGCCTCCTCGGAGGAACCCAACACTGAAGCTTTCTTT. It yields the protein CAISASSEEPNTEAFF.

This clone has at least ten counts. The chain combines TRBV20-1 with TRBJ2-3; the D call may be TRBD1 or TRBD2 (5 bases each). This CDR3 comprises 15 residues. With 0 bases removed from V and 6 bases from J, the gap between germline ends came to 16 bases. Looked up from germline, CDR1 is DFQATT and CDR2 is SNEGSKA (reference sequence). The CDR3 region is CSAREGVITKDTQYF. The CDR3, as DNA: TGCAGTGCTAGAGAGGGGGTCATTACCAAGGATACGCAGTATTTT.